The clone carrying this T cell receptor (beta chain) was counted between two and nine times. These data originate in a study of T cell changes during pregnancy in multiple sclerosis. Generated by immunoSEQ multiplex PCR, the TCRdb table keeps only in-frame clones and is missing some. The table shows 50,000 to 55,000 clones, with around nine tenths occurring only once. The sequencing here drew on CD4+ T cells from peripheral blood mononuclear cells, taken in the third trimester of pregnancy. The clonotype was recovered from a female donor with multiple sclerosis, enrolled in a pregnancy study.

The CDR3 DNA reads as TGTGCCAGCAGCCAATCAGGGGATGGTGGTGGCTACACCTTC. It encodes CASSQSGDGGGYTF. The gene calls are TRBV16 and TRBJ1-2, with D possibly being TRBD1 (5 bases). Germline assignment: CDR1 KGHSY and CDR2 FQNENV. Trimming removed 0 bases at V and 7 bases at J, with 12 bases between. There are 14 residues in the CDR3.